These T cell receptor beta chains were read from a single sample in a study of T cell changes during pregnancy in multiple sclerosis. Assay: immunoSEQ multiplex PCR; the TCRdb copy retains only in-frame clones and omits some. The repertoire has approximately 30,000 clones, about 89% of them found once; the top ten carry approximately 10%. This specimen was CD8+ T cells from peripheral blood mononuclear cells, taken in the third trimester of pregnancy. Receptors were obtained from a female donor with multiple sclerosis, enrolled in a pregnancy study. The CDR3 runs from the conserved cysteine through the conserved F or W. D genes are given only for firm matches. Expanded clones are given a class, and other clones once, few, many or no size at all.

clone_size d_call j_call v_call cdr3_nt cdr3_aa
- TRBD1 TRBJ2-7 TRBV2 TGTGCCAGCAGTGACGGGGGACAGGGGCCTTACTTC CASSDGGQGPYF
- TRBD1 TRBJ1-2 TRBV7-9 TGTGCCAGCAGCTCGCCGGACAGGGTTAAGGGCTACACCTTC CASSSPDRVKGYTF
- TRBD2 TRBJ2-1 TRBV19 TGTGCCAGTAGTAGTGGACTAGCCCACAATGAGCAGTTCTTC CASSSGLAHNEQFF
- - TRBJ1-1 TRBV27 TGTGCCACCCAGCAGGGGAGTGGGAACACTGAAGCTTTCTTT CATQQGSGNTEAFF
- TRBD1 TRBJ1-2 TRBV2 TGTGCCAGCAGTGGTCTGACAGGGAGGAATTATGGCTACACCTTC CASSGLTGRNYGYTF
- TRBD1 TRBJ1-1 TRBV27 TGTGCCAGCAGTTACAGGGGAAACACTGAAGCTTTCTTT CASSYRGNTEAFF
- TRBD2 TRBJ2-1 TRBV5-1 TGCGCCAGCCAAGGAGACAAAGCGGGGGCCTACAATGAGCAGTTCTTC CASQGDKAGAYNEQFF
- TRBD2 TRBJ2-3 TRBV18 TGTGCCAGCTCACCGCAGACTAGCGGGCCCCCAGATACGCAGTATTTT CASSPQTSGPPDTQYF
- - TRBJ2-1 TRBV7-9 TGTGCCAGCAGCTTAGTTTCGGGGTTCCCTAGGAGGAATGAGCAGTTCTTC CASSLVSGFPRRNEQFF
- TRBD2 TRBJ2-1 TRBV13 TGTGCCAGCAGCCCGGGACTAGGGGACTACAATGAGCAGTTCTTC CASSPGLGDYNEQFF
- TRBD1 TRBJ2-1 TRBV16 TGTGCCAGCAGCCTAGACAGGGACAATGAGCAGTTCTTC CASSLDRDNEQFF
- TRBD1 TRBJ1-4 TRBV5-5 TGTGCCAGCAGCCACGGACAGGTTAATGAAAAACTGTTTTTT CASSHGQVNEKLFF
- TRBD2 TRBJ2-1 TRBV27 TGTGCCAGCAGGGGGACTACTGAGCAGTTCTTC CASRGTTEQFF
- - TRBJ1-1 TRBV19 TGTGCCAGTAGTAGGTGGGGGGGAGATGAAGCTTTCTTT CASSRWGGDEAFF
- - TRBJ2-7 TRBV4-2 TGTGCCAGCAGCCAAGGGCAAGGGGGAACCTACGAGCAATACTTC CASSQGQGGTYEQYF
- TRBD2 TRBJ2-7 TRBV9 TGTGCCAGCAGCGTTGGCGGGGGGGCCCGCGAGCAGTACTTC CASSVGGGAREQYF
- TRBD2 TRBJ2-1 TRBV27 TGTGCCAGCAGTGCGACTAGCGGGACCTCCTACAATGAGCAGTTCTTC CASSATSGTSYNEQFF
- - TRBJ2-1 TRBV27 TGTGCCAGCAGTTTACACTCTTACAATGAGCAGTTCTTC CASSLHSYNEQFF
- - TRBJ1-4 TRBV27 TGTGCCAGCAGTTTTTCGCAGGGAACTGAAAAACTGTTTTTT CASSFSQGTEKLFF
- - TRBJ1-1 TRBV5-1 TGCGCCAGCAGCTATTGGACAGCCATGAACACTGAAGCTTTCTTT CASSYWTAMNTEAFF
- TRBD2 TRBJ2-1 TRBV14 TGTGCCAGCAGCCCCCGAGTTAGCGGGGTCAATGAGCAGTTCTTC CASSPRVSGVNEQFF
few - TRBJ2-7 TRBV7-8 TGTGCCAGCAGCTTAGCTTCATTGCGGGTCCCCGAGCAGTACTTC CASSLASLRVPEQYF
- - TRBJ2-1 TRBV9 TGTGCCAGCAGCGTAGCTCGGGTTGGAGGTATCTCCTACAATGAGCAGTTCTTC CASSVARVGGISYNEQFF
- TRBD1 TRBJ2-7 TRBV9 TGTGCCAGCAGCGCAGCGGACAGGCTCTCCTACGAGCAGTACTTC CASSAADRLSYEQYF
few - TRBJ2-7 TRBV11-2 TGTGCCAGCAGCTCCCTGGGCGGGCTGGACGAGCAGTACTTC CASSSLGGLDEQYF
- TRBD2 TRBJ2-7 TRBV11-2 TGTGCCAGCAGCTTAGGTCCAGCGGGAGACTACGAGCAGTACTTC CASSLGPAGDYEQYF
- TRBD1 TRBJ1-5 TRBV2 TGTGCCAGCAGTGAAGCGCTTCGGTCGGGGACAGCCAGTTATTTGAGCAATCAGCCCCAGCATTTT CASSEALRSGTASYLSNQPQHF
- - TRBJ1-2 TRBV9 TGTGCCAGCAGCCCAGGACACTTGGAAGATGGCTACACCTTC CASSPGHLEDGYTF
- TRBD1 TRBJ2-7 TRBV27 TGTGCCAGCAGTTTAACCCCAGGGGGCCCCTACGAGCAGTACTTC CASSLTPGGPYEQYF
once TRBD1 TRBJ2-7 TRBV5-4 TGTGCCAGCAGCTTGAGGGACAGGGACTACGAGCAGTACTTC CASSLRDRDYEQYF
- - TRBJ2-7 TRBV7-8 TGTGCCAGCAGCTTTGGAGGGAGCGACGAGCAGTACTTC CASSFGGSDEQYF
- TRBD1 TRBJ1-2 TRBV30 TGTGCTCAGGGGGATGATGGCTACACCTTC CAQGDDGYTF
- - TRBJ2-1 TRBV4-1 TGCGCCAGCAGCTCCCAGACAGGCTACAATGAGCAGTTCTTC CASSSQTGYNEQFF
- - TRBJ2-7 TRBV15 TGTGCCACCAGCAGGGCGACTAGTTCCTACGAGCAGTACTTC CATSRATSSYEQYF
- - TRBJ2-7 TRBV28 TGTGCCAGCAGTTTATGTTCTAGATGCGAGCAGTACTTC CASSLCSRCEQYF
- TRBD2 TRBJ2-1 TRBV10-3 TGTGCCATCAGCCTAGCGGGAGGGCCCTACAATGAGCAGTTCTTC CAISLAGGPYNEQFF
- - TRBJ2-1 TRBV13 TGTGCCAGCAGCTTTGAAAGCTATGAGCAGTTCTTC CASSFESYEQFF
- - TRBJ1-5 TRBV6-6 TGTGCCAGCAGTCCGACACAGGGAGCAAATCAGCCCCAGCATTTT CASSPTQGANQPQHF
- TRBD2 TRBJ2-5 TRBV25-1 TGTGCCAGCAGTGCAGGACTAGCGAGGGAGACCCAGTACTTC CASSAGLARETQYF
- - TRBJ1-1 TRBV6-1 TGTGCCAGCAGTCGCGACAGGACGAACACTGAAGCTTTCTTT CASSRDRTNTEAFF
- TRBD1 TRBJ1-4 TRBV27 TGTGCCAGCAGTTCCTGGACAGGGGATGAAAAACTGTTTTTT CASSSWTGDEKLFF
- TRBD1 TRBJ1-5 TRBV2 TGTGCCAGCAGTGAAGGGACAGGGGGAGATAGCAATCAGCCCCAGCATTTT CASSEGTGGDSNQPQHF
- - TRBJ1-3 TRBV29-1 TGCAGCGTCCGAACCGGGGAAGGAAACACCATACATTTT CSVRTGEGNTIHF
- TRBD2 TRBJ2-1 TRBV2 TGTGCCAGCAGACGCGAAGCGGGGGTACGAAACATCCATGAGCAGTTCTTC CASRREAGVRNIHEQFF
once TRBD2 TRBJ2-1 TRBV18 TGTGCCAGCCGCGGCTGGACTAGCGGAAGCAATGAGCAGTTCTTC CASRGWTSGSNEQFF
- - TRBJ1-3 TRBV27 TGTGCCAGCAGTTTATCGAGGGGGTTCGGAAACACCATATATTTT CASSLSRGFGNTIYF
- - TRBJ1-3 TRBV2 TGTGCCAGTTGGGACACCTCTGGAAACACCATATATTTT CASWDTSGNTIYF
- TRBD1 TRBJ2-7 TRBV23-1 TGCGCCAGCAGCCCCAGGGACAGGGGGACCTACGAGCAGTACTTC CASSPRDRGTYEQYF
- TRBD2 TRBJ2-5 TRBV7-9 TGTGCCAGCAGCTTCCGTGGGGGGGGACAAGAGACCCAGTACTTC CASSFRGGGQETQYF
- - TRBJ1-1 TRBV9 TGTGCCAGCAGCGGAGGGACTAACACTGAAGCTTTCTTT CASSGGTNTEAFF
- TRBD2 TRBJ2-7 TRBV29-1 TGCAGCGCGGGAGGAGGGGTAGCTAGCTCCTACGAGCAGTACTTC CSAGGGVASSYEQYF
- - TRBJ2-7 TRBV30 TGTGCCTGGAGTGTACTCACCGGGGAGCAGTACTTC CAWSVLTGEQYF
- TRBD2 TRBJ2-2 TRBV13 TGTGCCAGCAGCTTTCCTAGCGGGGGGGCGACCGGGGAGCTGTTTTTT CASSFPSGGATGELFF
- TRBD1 TRBJ1-4 TRBV27 TGTGCCAGCAGTTTTACAGGGGAAGAAAGGGAAAAACTGTTTTTT CASSFTGEEREKLFF
- - TRBJ2-6 TRBV29-1 TGCAGCGTTGAAGTATGGGCAGGGGAGCCTGGGGCCAACGTCCTGACTTTC CSVEVWAGEPGANVLTF
- TRBD1 TRBJ1-2 TRBV18 TGTGCCAGCTCACCAGGACAGGACCACTATGGCTACACCTTC CASSPGQDHYGYTF